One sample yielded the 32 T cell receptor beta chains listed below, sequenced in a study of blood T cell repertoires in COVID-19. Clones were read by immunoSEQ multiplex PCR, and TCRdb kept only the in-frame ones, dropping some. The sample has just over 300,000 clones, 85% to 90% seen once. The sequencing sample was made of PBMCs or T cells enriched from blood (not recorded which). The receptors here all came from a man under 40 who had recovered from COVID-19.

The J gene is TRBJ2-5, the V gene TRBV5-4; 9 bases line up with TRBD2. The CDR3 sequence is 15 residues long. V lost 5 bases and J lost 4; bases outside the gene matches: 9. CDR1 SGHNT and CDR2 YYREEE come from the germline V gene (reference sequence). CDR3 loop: CASRPGLALPETQYF. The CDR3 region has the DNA TGTGCCAGCAGACCGGGACTAGCTTTGCCAGAGACCCAGTACTTC.

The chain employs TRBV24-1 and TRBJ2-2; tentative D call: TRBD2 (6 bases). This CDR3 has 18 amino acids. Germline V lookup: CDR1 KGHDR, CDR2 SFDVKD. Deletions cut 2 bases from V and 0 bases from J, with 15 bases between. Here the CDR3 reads CATSDSTLGLANTGELFF. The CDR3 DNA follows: TGTGCCACCAGTGATTCCACCTTGGGACTCGCGAACACCGGGGAGCTGTTTTTT.

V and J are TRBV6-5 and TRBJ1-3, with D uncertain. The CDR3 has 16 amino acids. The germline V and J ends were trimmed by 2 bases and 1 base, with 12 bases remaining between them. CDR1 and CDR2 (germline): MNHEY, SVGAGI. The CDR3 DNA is TGTGCCAGCAGTTACACTCCTTACTCGTCTGGAAACACCATATATTTT. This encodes CASSYTPYSSGNTIYF.

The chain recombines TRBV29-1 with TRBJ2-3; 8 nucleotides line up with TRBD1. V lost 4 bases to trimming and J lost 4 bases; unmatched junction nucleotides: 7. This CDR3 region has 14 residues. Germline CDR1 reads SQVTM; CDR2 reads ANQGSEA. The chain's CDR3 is CSVAGTGGADTQYF. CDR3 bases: TGCAGCGTTGCGGGCACAGGGGGTGCAGATACGCAGTATTTT.

The CDR3 DNA is TGTGCCAGCAGGGGGCCGGGGGGTCCGTACAATGAGCAGTTCTTC. Its translation: CASRGPGGPYNEQFF. This chain connects TRBV6-5 to TRBJ2-1, with 7 bases fitting TRBD2. CDR1 is MNHEY, CDR2 SVGAGI, per germline. After removal of 6 bases from V and 4 bases from J, the junction contained 9 bases not matched to a gene. The CDR3 sequence is 15 residues long.

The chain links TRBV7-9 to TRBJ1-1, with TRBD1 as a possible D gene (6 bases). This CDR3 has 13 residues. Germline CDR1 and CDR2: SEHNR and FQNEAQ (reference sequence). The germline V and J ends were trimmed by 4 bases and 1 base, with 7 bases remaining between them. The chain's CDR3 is CASSSRGNTEAFF. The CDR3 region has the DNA TGTGCCAGCAGCTCCAGGGGGAACACTGAAGCTTTCTTT.

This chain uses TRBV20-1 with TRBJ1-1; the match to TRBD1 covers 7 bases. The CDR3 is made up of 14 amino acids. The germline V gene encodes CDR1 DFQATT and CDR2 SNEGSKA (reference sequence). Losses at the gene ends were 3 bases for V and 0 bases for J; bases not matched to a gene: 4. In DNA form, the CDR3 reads TGCAGTGCTAGTAATACAGGGGTGAACACTGAAGCTTTCTTT. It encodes CSASNTGVNTEAFF.

The CDR3 DNA reads TGTGCCAGCAGCGCGGGACAGGAGCTCTACGAGCAGTACTTC. Its translation is CASSAGQELYEQYF. The rearrangement links TRBV5-4 to TRBJ2-7; TRBD1 agrees at 8 bases. The CDR3 runs to 14 residues. Germline lookup yields CDR1 SGHNT and CDR2 YYREEE (reference sequence). V was pared by 4 bases and J by 3 bases, with 6 bases of the junction left unmatched.

The DNA for the CDR3 is TGTGCCAGCAGTCGCCGGGACAGGGCCGATTCACCCCTCCACTTT. This codes for CASSRRDRADSPLHF. This chain links TRBV6-5 with TRBJ1-6, with TRBD1 matching over 9 bases. There are 15 residues in the CDR3. CDR1 MNHEY and CDR2 SVGAGI come from the germline V gene. V lost 5 bases, J lost 8 bases, and 7 bases stayed unmatched.

The chain's CDR3 is CASSQEPPNVGELFF. CDR3 coding DNA: TGCGCCAGCAGCCAAGAACCCCCTAACGTCGGGGAGCTGTTTTTT. This chain uses TRBV4-1 with TRBJ2-2; D unresolved. Germline V gene lookup returns CDR1 MGHRA and CDR2 YSYEKL. This CDR3 comprises 15 residues. Trimming took off 0 bases at V and 7 bases at J, with 12 bases between the two ends.

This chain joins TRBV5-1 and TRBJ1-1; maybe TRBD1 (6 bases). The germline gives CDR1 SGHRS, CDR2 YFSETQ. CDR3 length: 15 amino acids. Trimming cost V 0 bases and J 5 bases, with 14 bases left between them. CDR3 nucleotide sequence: TGCGCCAGCAGCTTGGGTCAGGGGAGAATAACTGAAGCTTTCTTT. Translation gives CASSLGQGRITEAFF.

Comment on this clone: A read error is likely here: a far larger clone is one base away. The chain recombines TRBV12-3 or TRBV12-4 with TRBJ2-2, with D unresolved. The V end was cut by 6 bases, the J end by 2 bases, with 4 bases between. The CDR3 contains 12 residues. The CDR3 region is CASSPNTGELFF. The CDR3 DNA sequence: TGTGCCAGCAGCCCTAACACCGGGGAGCTGTTTTTT.

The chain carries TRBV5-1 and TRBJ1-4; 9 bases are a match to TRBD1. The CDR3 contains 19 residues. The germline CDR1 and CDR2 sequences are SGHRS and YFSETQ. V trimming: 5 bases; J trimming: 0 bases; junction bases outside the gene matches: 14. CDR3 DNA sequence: TGCGCCAGCAGGGGACAGGGCCCTCGGGGAGCCGCAACTAATGAAAAACTGTTTTTT. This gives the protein CASRGQGPRGAATNEKLFF.

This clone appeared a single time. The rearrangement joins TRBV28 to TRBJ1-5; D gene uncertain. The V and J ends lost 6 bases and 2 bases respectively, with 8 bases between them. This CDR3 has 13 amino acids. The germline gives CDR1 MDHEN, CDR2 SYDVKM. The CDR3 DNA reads TGTGCCAGCAGACAATTGGGCAATCAGCCCCAGCATTTT. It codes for CASRQLGNQPQHF.

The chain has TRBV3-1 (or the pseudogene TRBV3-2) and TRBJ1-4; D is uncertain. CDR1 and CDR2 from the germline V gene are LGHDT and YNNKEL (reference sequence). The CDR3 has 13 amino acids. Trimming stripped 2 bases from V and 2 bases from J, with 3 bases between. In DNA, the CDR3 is TGTGCCAGCAGCCAATCGACTAATGAAAAACTGTTTTTT. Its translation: CASSQSTNEKLFF.

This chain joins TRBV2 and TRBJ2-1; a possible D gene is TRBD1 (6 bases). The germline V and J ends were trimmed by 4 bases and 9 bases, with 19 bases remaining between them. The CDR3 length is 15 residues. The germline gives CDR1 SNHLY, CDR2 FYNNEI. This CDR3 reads CASSAAQTGPGEQFF. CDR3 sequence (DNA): TGTGCCAGCAGTGCGGCCCAGACAGGTCCTGGTGAGCAGTTCTTC.

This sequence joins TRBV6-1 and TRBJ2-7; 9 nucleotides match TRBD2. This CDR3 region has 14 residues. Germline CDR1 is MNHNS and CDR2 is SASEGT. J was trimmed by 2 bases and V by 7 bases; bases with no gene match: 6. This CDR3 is CASTDSGGAYEQYF. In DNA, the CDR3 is TGTGCCAGCACCGATAGCGGGGGAGCCTACGAGCAGTACTTC.

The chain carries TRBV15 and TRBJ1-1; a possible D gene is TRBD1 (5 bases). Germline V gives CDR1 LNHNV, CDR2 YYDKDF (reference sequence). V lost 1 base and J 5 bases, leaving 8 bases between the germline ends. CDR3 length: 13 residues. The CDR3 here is CATSRVGETEAFF. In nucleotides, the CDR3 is TGTGCCACCAGCAGAGTAGGGGAAACTGAAGCTTTCTTT. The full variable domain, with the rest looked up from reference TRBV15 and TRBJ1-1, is DAMVIQNPRYQVTQFGKPVTLSCSQTLNHNVMYWYQQKSSQAPKLLFHYYDKDFNNEADTPDNFQSRRPNTSFCFLDIRSPGLGDTAMYLCATSRVGETEAFFGQGTRLTVV.

CDR3 sequence: CASSYRDSGNTIYF. The CDR3 nucleotides are TGTGCCAGCAGTTACAGAGACTCTGGAAACACCATATATTTT. The chain has TRBV6-5 and TRBJ1-3; no clear D gene. From germline, CDR1 is MNHEY and CDR2 SVGAGI. The CDR3 runs to 14 residues. V was trimmed by 2 bases and J by 0 bases, leaving 5 bases between them.

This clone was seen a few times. The CDR3 sequence is CASSRPGDTEAFF. CDR3 nucleotide sequence: TGTGCCAGCAGCAGACCGGGGGACACTGAAGCTTTCTTT. The chain is built from TRBV3-1 (or the pseudogene TRBV3-2) and TRBJ1-1; a weak D match, TRBD1 (5 bases). V was clipped by 5 bases and J by 3 bases, with 10 bases between them. CDR1 and CDR2 (germline): LGHDT, YNNKEL (reference sequence). This CDR3 is built from 13 residues.

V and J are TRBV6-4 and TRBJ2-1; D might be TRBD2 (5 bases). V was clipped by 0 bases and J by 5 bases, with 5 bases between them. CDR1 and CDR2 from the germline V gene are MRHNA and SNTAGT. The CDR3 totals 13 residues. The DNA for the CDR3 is TGTGCCAGCAGTGACTCGACTAACAATGAGCAGTTCTTC. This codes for CASSDSTNNEQFF.

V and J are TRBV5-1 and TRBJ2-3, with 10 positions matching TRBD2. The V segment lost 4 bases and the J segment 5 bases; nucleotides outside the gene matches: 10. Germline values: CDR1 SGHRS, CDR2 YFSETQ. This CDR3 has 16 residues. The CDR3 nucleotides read TGCGCCAGCAGCGGACAAAGCGGGGGGGCAGAAGATACGCAGTATTTT. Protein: CASSGQSGGAEDTQYF.

CDR3 region: CASSQDFEGTGDGYTF. CDR3 nucleotide sequence: TGTGCCAGCAGCCAAGACTTTGAGGGAACCGGAGATGGCTACACCTTC. The V gene is TRBV3-1 (or the pseudogene TRBV3-2), the J gene TRBJ1-2, with D uncertain. Between the trimmed V and J ends, which lost 0 bases and 6 bases, there was a span of 17 bases. The CDR3 covers 16 residues. Germline V gene data show CDR1 as LGHDT and CDR2 as YNNKEL (reference sequence).

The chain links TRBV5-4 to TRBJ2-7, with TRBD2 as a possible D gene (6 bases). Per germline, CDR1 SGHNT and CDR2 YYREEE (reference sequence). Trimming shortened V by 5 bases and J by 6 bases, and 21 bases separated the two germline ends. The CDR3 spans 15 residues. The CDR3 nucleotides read TGTGCCAGCAGGGATGGACTACTTCCCGGGGGCGAGCAGTACTTC. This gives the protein CASRDGLLPGGEQYF.

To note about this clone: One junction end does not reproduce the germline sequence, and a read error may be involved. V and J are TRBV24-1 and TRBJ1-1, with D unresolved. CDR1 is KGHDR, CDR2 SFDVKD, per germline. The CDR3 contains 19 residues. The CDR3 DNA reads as TGTGCCACAAGTGATTTGAGGTTAATAGTGGAGACCGGGTACACTGAAGCTTTCTTT. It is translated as CATSDLRLIVETGYTEAFF.

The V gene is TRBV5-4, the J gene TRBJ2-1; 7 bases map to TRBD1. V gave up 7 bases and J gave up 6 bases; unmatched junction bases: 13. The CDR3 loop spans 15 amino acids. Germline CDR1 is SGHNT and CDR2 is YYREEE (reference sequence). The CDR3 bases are TGTGCCAGCGTCCCCTTAGGCAGGGGGTCCAATGAGCAGTTCTTC. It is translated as CASVPLGRGSNEQFF. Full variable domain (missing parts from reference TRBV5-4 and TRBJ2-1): ETGVTQSPTHLIKTRGQQVTLRCSSQSGHNTVSWYQQALGQGPQFIFQYYREEENGRGNFPPRFSGLQFPNYSSELNVNALELDDSALYLCASVPLGRGSNEQFFGPGTRLTVL.

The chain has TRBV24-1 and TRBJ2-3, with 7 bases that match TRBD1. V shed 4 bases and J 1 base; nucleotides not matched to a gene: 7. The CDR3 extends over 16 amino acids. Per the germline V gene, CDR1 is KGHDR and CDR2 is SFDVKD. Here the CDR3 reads CATSDPYTGGTDTQYF. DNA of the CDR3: TGTGCCACCAGTGACCCCTATACAGGGGGCACAGATACGCAGTATTTT.

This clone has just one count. This CDR3 is CASSALRQGAKWNQPQHF. In DNA form, the CDR3 reads TGTGCCAGCAGTGCACTAAGACAGGGGGCGAAATGGAATCAGCCCCAGCATTTT. V and J are TRBV6-1 and TRBJ1-5; the match to TRBD1 covers 10 bases. The length of the CDR3 is 18 residues. CDR1 and CDR2 from the germline V gene are MNHNS and SASEGT. With 4 bases clipped from V and 4 bases from J, the junction kept 13 bases outside the gene matches.

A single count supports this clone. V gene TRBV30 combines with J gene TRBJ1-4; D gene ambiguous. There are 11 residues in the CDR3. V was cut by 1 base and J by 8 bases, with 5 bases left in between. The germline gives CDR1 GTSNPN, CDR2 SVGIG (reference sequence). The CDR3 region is CAWSGEEKLFF. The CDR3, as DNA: TGTGCCTGGAGTGGGGAGGAAAAACTGTTTTTT.

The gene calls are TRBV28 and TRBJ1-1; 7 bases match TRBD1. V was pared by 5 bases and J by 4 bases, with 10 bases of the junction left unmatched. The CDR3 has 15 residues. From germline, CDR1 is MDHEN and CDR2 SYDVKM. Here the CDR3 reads CASSTSTGVGTEAFF. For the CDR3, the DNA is TGTGCCAGCAGTACCTCCACAGGGGTGGGCACTGAAGCTTTCTTT.

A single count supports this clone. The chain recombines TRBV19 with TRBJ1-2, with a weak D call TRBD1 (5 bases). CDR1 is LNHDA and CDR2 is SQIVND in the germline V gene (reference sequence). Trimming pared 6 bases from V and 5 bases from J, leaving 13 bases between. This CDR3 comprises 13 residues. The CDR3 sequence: CASSDDSRYGYTF. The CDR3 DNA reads TGTGCCAGTAGCGACGACAGCCGATATGGCTACACCTTC.

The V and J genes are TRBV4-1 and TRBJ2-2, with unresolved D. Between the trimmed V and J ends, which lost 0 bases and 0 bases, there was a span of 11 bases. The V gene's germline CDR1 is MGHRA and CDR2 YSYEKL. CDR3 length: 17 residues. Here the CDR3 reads CASSQDRGLPNTGELFF. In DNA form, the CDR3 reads TGCGCCAGCAGCCAAGATCGAGGCCTCCCGAACACCGGGGAGCTGTTTTTT.